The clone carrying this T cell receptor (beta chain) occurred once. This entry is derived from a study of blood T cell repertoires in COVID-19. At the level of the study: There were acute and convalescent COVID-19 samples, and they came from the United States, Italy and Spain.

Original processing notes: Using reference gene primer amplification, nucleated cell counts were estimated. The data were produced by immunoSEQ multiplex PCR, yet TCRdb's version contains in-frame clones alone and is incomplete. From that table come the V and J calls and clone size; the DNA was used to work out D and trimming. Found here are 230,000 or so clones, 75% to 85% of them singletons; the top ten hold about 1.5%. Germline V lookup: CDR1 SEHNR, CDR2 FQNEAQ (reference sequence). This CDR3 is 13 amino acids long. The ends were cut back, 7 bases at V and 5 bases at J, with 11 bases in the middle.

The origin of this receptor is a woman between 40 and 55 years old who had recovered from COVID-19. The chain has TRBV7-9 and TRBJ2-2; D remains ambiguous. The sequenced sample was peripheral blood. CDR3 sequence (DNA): TGTGCCAGCACCCTAGAAGCAACCGGGGAGCTGTTTTTT. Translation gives CASTLEATGELFF.